This T cell receptor (beta chain) originates from a study of molecular identifiers for immune sequencing clone quantification. The study, taken as a whole, reports: Clonotypes surpassing 20 RNA copies contained over 98% of effector molecules, versus under 1% in naive cells. Barcode-sharing identical TCR molecules could underestimate highly expanded clone sizes.

This clonotype was found many times. Its antigen is still unknown. Preparation methods for the bulk TCR libraries were those previously described, with listed TCR primers. TCRdb re-analysed the PCR reads in MiXCR, keeping a single row per CDR3 protein. The table lists more than 250,000 distinct CDR3 sequences, 20% to 25% of them singletons. Naive CD8 T cells were sorted as CD8+CD4-CCR7+CD45RA+. Sequenced sample: naive CD8+ T cells from blood, with Jurkat cell RNA spiked in. Subset noted: FACS-sorted CD8+CD4-CCR7+CD45RA+ naive T cells. The sequence derives from a human donor in good health. Some libraries in this study had Jurkat cell RNA spiked in.

The CDR3 sequence is CASSLGLVGELFF. CDR3 nucleotide sequence: TGTGCCAGCAGCTTAGGCCTCGTCGGGGAGCTGTTTTTT. The chain joins TRBV13 to TRBJ2-2; D not resolved. CDR3 length equals 13 residues. V shed 0 bases and J shed 7 bases, with 6 bases lying between them. Germline loops: CDR1 PRHDT, CDR2 FYEKMQ (reference sequence). Full variable domain (remainder filled in from reference TRBV13 and TRBJ2-2): AAGVIQSPRHLIKEKRETATLKCYPIPRHDTVYWYQQGPGQDPQFLISFYEKMQSDKGSIPDRFSAQQFSDYHSELNMSSLELGDSALYFCASSLGLVGELFFGEGSRLTVL.